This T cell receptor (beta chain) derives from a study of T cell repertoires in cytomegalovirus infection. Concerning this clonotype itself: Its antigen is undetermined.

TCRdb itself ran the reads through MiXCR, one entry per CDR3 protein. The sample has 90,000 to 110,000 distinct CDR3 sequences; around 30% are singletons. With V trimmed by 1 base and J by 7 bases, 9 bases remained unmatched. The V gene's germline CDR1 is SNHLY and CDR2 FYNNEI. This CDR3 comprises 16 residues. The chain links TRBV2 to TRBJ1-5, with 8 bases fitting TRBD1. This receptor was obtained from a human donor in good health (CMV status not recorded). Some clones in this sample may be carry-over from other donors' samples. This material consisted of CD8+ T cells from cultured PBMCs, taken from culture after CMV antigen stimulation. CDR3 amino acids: CASSEGTGNNIQPQHF. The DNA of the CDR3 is TGTGCCAGCAGTGAAGGGACAGGGAATAACATCCAGCCCCAGCATTTT.